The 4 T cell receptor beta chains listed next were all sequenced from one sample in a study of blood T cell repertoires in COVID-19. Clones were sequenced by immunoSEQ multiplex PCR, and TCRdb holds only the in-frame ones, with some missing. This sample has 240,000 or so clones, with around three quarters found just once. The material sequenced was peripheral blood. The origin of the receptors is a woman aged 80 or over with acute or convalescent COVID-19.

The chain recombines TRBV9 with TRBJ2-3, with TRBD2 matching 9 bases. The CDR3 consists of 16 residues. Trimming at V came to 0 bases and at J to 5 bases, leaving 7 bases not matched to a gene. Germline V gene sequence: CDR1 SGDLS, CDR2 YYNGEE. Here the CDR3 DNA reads TGTGCCAGCAGCGTAGGTAGCGGGAGTTTGGTAGATACGCAGTATTTT. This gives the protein CASSVGSGSLVDTQYF.

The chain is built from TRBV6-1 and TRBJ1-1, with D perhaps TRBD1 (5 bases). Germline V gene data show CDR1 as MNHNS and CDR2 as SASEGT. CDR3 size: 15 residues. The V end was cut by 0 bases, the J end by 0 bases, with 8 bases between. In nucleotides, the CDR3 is TGTGCCAGCAGTGAAGCGCGGGGGGTGAACACTGAAGCTTTCTTT. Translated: CASSEARGVNTEAFF.

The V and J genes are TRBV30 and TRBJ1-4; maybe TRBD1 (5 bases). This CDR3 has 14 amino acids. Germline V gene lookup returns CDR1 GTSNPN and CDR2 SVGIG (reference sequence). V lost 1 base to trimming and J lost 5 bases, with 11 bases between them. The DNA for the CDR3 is TGTGCCTGGAGTGCGGGGGATTCCAATGAAAAACTGTTTTTT. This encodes CAWSAGDSNEKLFF. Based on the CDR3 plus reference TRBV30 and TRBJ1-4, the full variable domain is SQTIHQWPATLVQPVGSPLSLECTVEGTSNPNLYWYRQAAGRGLQLLFYSVGIGQISSEVPQNLSASRPQDRQFILSSKKLLLSDSGFYLCAWSAGDSNEKLFFGSGTQLSVL.

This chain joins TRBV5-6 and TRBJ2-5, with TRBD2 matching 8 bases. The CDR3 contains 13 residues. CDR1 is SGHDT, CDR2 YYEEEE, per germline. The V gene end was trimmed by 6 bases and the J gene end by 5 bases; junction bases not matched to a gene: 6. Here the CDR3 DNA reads TGTGCCAGCACTAGCGGGCTAAGGGAGACCCAGTACTTC. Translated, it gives CASTSGLRETQYF.